The rows below give T cell receptor beta chains drawn from one sample of a study of naive and memory T cell subsets. MiXCR was run by TCRdb on the UMI-ligation and nested PCR reads, yielding one entry per CDR3 protein. Of 150,000 or so distinct CDR3 sequences in the sample, 22% were seen once. What was sequenced was naive CD4+ T cells from blood. These receptors originate from a human donor in good health. Both conserved end residues are part of each CDR3. Each record gives: J gene, V gene, CDR3 length, CDR3 protein.

TRBJ1-2	TRBV28	15	CASSSGVRATQGYTF
TRBJ2-6	TRBV20-1	16	CSARTSGSNGANVLTF
TRBJ2-5	TRBV11-2	12	CASSRHVGTQYF
TRBJ2-1	TRBV28	13	CASVGRGGYEQFF
TRBJ2-7	TRBV29-1	14	CSVITGSATYEQYF
TRBJ1-6	TRBV2	16	CASSDPRGPGSSPLHF
TRBJ2-3	TRBV2	12	CASSRPRDTQYF
TRBJ2-7	TRBV6-1	15	CASKQEGGPVYEQYF
TRBJ2-1	TRBV20-1	15	CSARDPAGPRGEQFF
TRBJ1-2	TRBV18	14	CASSPPGQLYGYTF
TRBJ1-4	TRBV5-1	13	CASSQGDREKLFF
TRBJ2-1	TRBV7-9	17	CASSFGGGPNSYNEQFF
TRBJ2-4	TRBV28	16	CASKLQGGGAKNIQYF
TRBJ1-5	TRBV12-3/TRBV12-4	14	CASRRDSSNQPQHF
TRBJ1-3	TRBV7-2	13	CASSRGAGNTIYF
TRBJ2-7	TRBV4-1	16	CASSQDRQSSSYEQYF
TRBJ2-7	TRBV5-1	14	CASSFGQGVSEQYF
TRBJ2-7	TRBV28	14	CASSLSPGTHEQYF
TRBJ2-1	TRBV12-3/TRBV12-4	11	CASSWGQGVFF
TRBJ2-1	TRBV5-1	16	CASSLVPGQGGDEQFF
TRBJ2-5	TRBV4-2	14	CASSWGAGQETQYF
TRBJ2-5	TRBV7-9	14	CASSLRRGRETQYF
TRBJ2-7	TRBV6-2/TRBV6-3	13	CASSYAETYEQYF
TRBJ2-5	TRBV6-6	12	CASSYQAGTQYF
TRBJ2-1	TRBV7-8	15	CASSLPAGDGDEQFF
TRBJ2-3	TRBV14	16	CASSQAAGGPMGTQYF
TRBJ1-5	TRBV20-1	14	CSAGRGESNQPQHF
TRBJ2-1	TRBV20-1	15	CSASRGSAHSDEQFF
TRBJ2-3	TRBV5-4	12	CASSLVTDTQYF
TRBJ2-3	TRBV5-1	14	CASSVQKGTDTQYF
TRBJ2-1	TRBV28	14	CASSLEAGVIEQFF
TRBJ1-2	TRBV29-1	11	CSVGPVGGYTF
TRBJ1-5	TRBV30	15	CAWSPPGSSNQPQHF
TRBJ2-1	TRBV12-5	15	CASGTGTGVVDEQFF
TRBJ2-4	TRBV7-9	15	CASSLILAAKNIQYF
TRBJ2-7	TRBV7-2	16	CASSFFLLGPSYEQYF
TRBJ2-1	TRBV3-1	16	CASSQGTSGRAPEQFF
TRBJ1-1	TRBV29-1	14	CSVAALLRRTEAFF
TRBJ1-1	TRBV7-9	13	CASSKIRYTEAFF
TRBJ2-3	TRBV7-2	16	CASTPLRGTSTDTQYF
TRBJ1-5	TRBV6-5	14	CASSSTHSNQPQHF
TRBJ2-3	TRBV24-1	17	CATSDSKTGGSYNTQYF
TRBJ2-1	TRBV7-9	17	CASSLGLSESSYNEQFF
TRBJ1-5	TRBV16	15	CASSQSGQGGQPQHF
TRBJ2-1	TRBV3-1	13	CASSPPPGREQFF
TRBJ2-1	TRBV7-9	17	CASSIDAGTSVYNEQFF
TRBJ1-1	TRBV6-1	15	CASSEVGGLGTEAFF
TRBJ2-7	TRBV6-5	14	CASSYSDASYEQYF
TRBJ2-1	TRBV12-3/TRBV12-4	15	CSSDYGTGPNNEQFF